The 17 T cell receptor beta chains given below trace back to one sample, sequenced in a study of beta chain features in type 1 diabetes. These receptors have no identified antigens. Study results and caveats: Moderately but significantly shorter TCRB CDR3s were found in Type 1 diabetes patients in all four CD4+ subsets.

Expressed TCRB transcripts were sequenced after all isolated RNA was converted to cDNA. Clones were sequenced by immunoSEQ multiplex PCR, and TCRdb holds only the in-frame ones, with some missing. The table shows about 160,000 clones, with 6.5% to 10% occurring only once. What was sequenced was central memory CD4+ T cells from blood. These receptors were obtained from a woman between 18 and 29 years old with type 1 diabetes.

This chain links TRBV6-6 with TRBJ2-5; TRBD2 agrees at 8 bases. CDR1 and CDR2 (germline): MNHNY, SVGAGI (reference sequence). The J segment lost 5 bases and the V segment lost 7 bases, leaving 9 bases of the junction unmatched. The CDR3 is 14 residues long. The CDR3 spells CASIYSGNRETQYF. As DNA, the CDR3 is TGTGCCAGCATCTATAGCGGGAACCGTGAGACCCAGTACTTC.

The J gene is TRBJ2-1, the V gene TRBV6-5; D is ambiguous. Germline values: CDR1 MNHEY, CDR2 SVGAGI. The CDR3 extends over 14 amino acids. Trimming shortened V by 4 bases and J by 8 bases, and 15 bases separated the two germline ends. DNA of the CDR3: TGTGCCAGCAGTTGGTGGGCCCGCAAGGATGAGCAGTTCTTC. It specifies CASSWWARKDEQFF.

This clone was seen only a few times. V and J are TRBV30 and TRBJ2-3, with no clear D. Per the germline V gene, CDR1 is GTSNPN and CDR2 is SVGIG (reference sequence). The V end lost 3 bases, the J end lost 6 bases, and 7 bases lay between the germline ends. The CDR3 covers 11 residues. CDR3: CAWRASDTQYF. The CDR3, as DNA: TGTGCCTGGAGGGCCTCCGATACGCAGTATTTT.

This chain joins TRBV21-1 and TRBJ2-1; the DNA was not compared with TRBD2, the D call given in the table. TRBV21-1 is a known pseudogene. The CDR3 is 15 amino acids. DNA for the CDR3: TGTGCCAGCAGCAACCGACCCTACCTAAGCGATGAGCAGTTCTTC. Translated: CASSNRPYLSDEQFF.

The CDR3 nucleotides are TGTGCCAGCAGAGAGACACAGGAGACCCAGTACTTC. Its protein product is CASRETQETQYF. The chain combines TRBV2 with TRBJ2-5; D unclear. CDR1 and CDR2 (germline): SNHLY, FYNNEI. This CDR3 contains 12 residues. The V and J ends lost 6 bases and 5 bases respectively, with 10 bases between them.

V and J are TRBV7-8 and TRBJ2-5; 7 bases are shared with TRBD2. The CDR3 consists of 14 residues. The germline V gene encodes CDR1 SGHVS and CDR2 FQNEAQ. V shed 6 bases, J shed 7 bases, and the junction held 11 bases outside the gene matches. CDR3 loop: CASSPAGERGTQYF. In DNA, the CDR3 is TGTGCCAGCAGTCCTGCGGGGGAAAGGGGGACCCAGTACTTC.

This clone was picked up a small number of times. The chain joins TRBV7-2 to TRBJ2-5; 10 nucleotides agree with TRBD1. The germline CDR1 and CDR2 sequences are SGHTA and FQGNSA. The CDR3 has 15 amino acids. J lost 5 bases, V lost 5 bases, and 8 bases had no gene match. CDR3: CASSLSTGGGETQYF. In DNA, the CDR3 is TGTGCCAGCAGCCTCTCGACAGGGGGCGGTGAGACCCAGTACTTC.

There are many counts of this clone. This chain connects TRBV7-9 to TRBJ2-7; D is ambiguous. V lost 5 bases, J lost 2 bases, and 4 bases lay in between. Germline loops: CDR1 SEHNR, CDR2 FQNEAQ (reference sequence). The CDR3 has 11 residues. In DNA, the CDR3 is TGTGCCAGCAGCGCGGCCTACGAGCAGTACTTC. This encodes CASSAAYEQYF.

The sample holds a few counts of this clone. The rearrangement links TRBV16 to TRBJ1-5; no firm D call. V dropped 1 base and J dropped 7 bases, with 8 bases sitting between them. Germline CDR1 reads KGHSY; CDR2 reads FQNENV. The length of the CDR3 is 13 residues. CDR3: CASSQLGSQPQHF. CDR3 in DNA: TGTGCCAGCAGCCAATTGGGGAGCCAGCCCCAGCATTTT.

The chain is built from TRBV7-9 and TRBJ1-4; D ambiguous. V was clipped by 2 bases and J by 3 bases, with 7 bases between them. The CDR3 length is 14 residues. The germline V gene encodes CDR1 SEHNR and CDR2 FQNEAQ (reference sequence). The CDR3 loop is CASSLSIANEKLFF. In DNA form, the CDR3 reads TGTGCCAGCAGCTTATCCATAGCTAATGAAAAACTGTTTTTT.

This clone came up a few times. Here the CDR3 DNA reads TGTGCCAGCAGAGGACAGGCTTATAATTCACCCCTCCACTTT. This encodes CASRGQAYNSPLHF. The gene calls are TRBV2 and TRBJ1-6, with TRBD1 matching over 7 bases. The CDR3 runs 14 residues. The germline CDR1 and CDR2 sequences are SNHLY and FYNNEI. V trimming: 6 bases; J trimming: 4 bases; junction bases outside the gene matches: 3. The full variable domain, its missing parts supplied by reference TRBV2 and TRBJ1-6, is EPEVTQTPSHQVTQMGQEVILRCVPISNHLYFYWYRQILGQKVEFLVSFYNNEISEKSEIFDDQFSVERPDGSNFTLKIRSTKLEDSAMYFCASRGQAYNSPLHFGNGTRLTVT.

The V call is TRBV5-6, the J call TRBJ1-1, with D perhaps matching TRBD1 (5 bases). The germline V gene has CDR1 SGHDT and CDR2 YYEEEE. Trimming stripped 5 bases from V and 1 base from J, with 18 bases between. The CDR3 has 16 amino acids. CDR3 in amino acids: CASRQIREQANTEAFF. DNA of the CDR3: TGTGCCAGCAGACAAATTAGGGAACAGGCGAACACTGAAGCTTTCTTT.

This clone showed up just a few times. The gene calls are TRBV2 and TRBJ1-1; D remains unclear. The CDR3 spans 11 residues. V lost 7 bases and J lost 9, with 12 bases in between. CDR1 and CDR2 from the germline V gene are SNHLY and FYNNEI. DNA of the CDR3: TGTGCCAGCACCCGAGAGGGAAAAGCTTTCTTT. As protein: CASTREGKAFF.

This clone was picked up a small number of times. The chain has TRBV4-3 and TRBJ1-3; TRBD1 matches at 7 bases. The CDR3 runs to 14 residues. Germline V gene lookup returns CDR1 LGHNA and CDR2 YSLEER. J gave up 4 bases and V 1 base, and 1 base lay outside the gene matches. CDR3 nucleotides: TGCGCCAGCAGCCAAGGGGGACAGGGAAACACCATATATTTT. Translation: CASSQGGQGNTIYF.

The V and J genes are TRBV14 and TRBJ2-5, with 7 bases aligning to TRBD2. The CDR3 consists of 14 residues. Looked up from germline, CDR1 is SGHDN and CDR2 is FVKESK. The trim removed 0 bases at V and 9 bases at J, leaving 7 bases unmatched. The CDR3, as DNA: TGTGCCAGCAGCCAAGATTGGCTTCGGGGGGCCCAGTACTTC. Its translation is CASSQDWLRGAQYF.

The chain employs TRBV25-1 and TRBJ2-5; 9 bases align to TRBD1. Germline-derived CDR1 and CDR2 are MGHDK and SYGVNS. Trimming took 3 bases from V and 2 from J; bases not matched to a gene: 7. This CDR3 has 16 residues. In nucleotides, the CDR3 is TGTGCCAGCAGTGATTGGGCGACAGGGGGGCAAGAGACCCAGTACTTC. Its protein product is CASSDWATGGQETQYF.

This chain connects TRBV19 to TRBJ2-1, with TRBD2 identical over 8 bases. Germline CDR1 and CDR2: LNHDA and SQIVND (reference sequence). This CDR3 spans 14 amino acids. The J segment lost 10 bases and the V segment lost 6 bases, leaving 11 bases of the junction unmatched. CDR3 region: CASSGLAERLEQFF. The CDR3 DNA is TGTGCCAGTAGCGGACTAGCCGAAAGGTTGGAGCAGTTCTTC.